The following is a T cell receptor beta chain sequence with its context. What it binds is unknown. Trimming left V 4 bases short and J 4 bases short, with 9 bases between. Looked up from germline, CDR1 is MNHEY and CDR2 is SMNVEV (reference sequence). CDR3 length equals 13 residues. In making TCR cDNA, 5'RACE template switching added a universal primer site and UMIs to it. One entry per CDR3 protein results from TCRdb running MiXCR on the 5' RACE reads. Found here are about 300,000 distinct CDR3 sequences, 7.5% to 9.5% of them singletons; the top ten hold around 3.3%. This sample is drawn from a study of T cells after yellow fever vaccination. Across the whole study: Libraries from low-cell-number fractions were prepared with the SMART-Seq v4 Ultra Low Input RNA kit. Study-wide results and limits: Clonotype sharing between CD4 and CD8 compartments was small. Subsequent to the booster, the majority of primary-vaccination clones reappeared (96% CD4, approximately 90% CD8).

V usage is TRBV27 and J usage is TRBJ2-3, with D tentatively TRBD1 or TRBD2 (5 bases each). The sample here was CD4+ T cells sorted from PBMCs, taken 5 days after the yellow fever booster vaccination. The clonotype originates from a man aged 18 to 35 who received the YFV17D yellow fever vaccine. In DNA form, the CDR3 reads TGTGCCAGCAGTTGGTTGGGGGCAGATACGCAGTATTTT. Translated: CASSWLGADTQYF.